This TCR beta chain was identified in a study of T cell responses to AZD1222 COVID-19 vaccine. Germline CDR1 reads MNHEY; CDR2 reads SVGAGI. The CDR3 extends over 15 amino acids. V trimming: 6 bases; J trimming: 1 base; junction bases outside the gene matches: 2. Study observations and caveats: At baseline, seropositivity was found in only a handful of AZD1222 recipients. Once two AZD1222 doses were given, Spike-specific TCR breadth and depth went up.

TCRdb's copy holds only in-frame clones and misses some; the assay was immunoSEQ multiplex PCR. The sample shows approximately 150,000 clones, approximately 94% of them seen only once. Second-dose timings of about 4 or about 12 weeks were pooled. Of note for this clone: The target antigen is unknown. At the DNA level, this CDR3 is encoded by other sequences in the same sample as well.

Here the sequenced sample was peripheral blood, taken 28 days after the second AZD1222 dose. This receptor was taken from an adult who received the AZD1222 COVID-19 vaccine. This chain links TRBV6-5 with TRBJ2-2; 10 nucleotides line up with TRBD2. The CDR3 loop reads CASSRTSGNTGELFF. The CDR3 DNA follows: TGTGCCAGCAGCCGGACTAGCGGGAACACCGGGGAGCTGTTTTTT.